This section outlines one T cell receptor beta chain sequence together with its context. Its target is unknown. This specimen belongs to a study of T cells after yellow fever vaccination. Study-wide points: The bulk population could contribute abundant contaminating clonotypes to FACS-sorted repertoires.

This CDR3 is built from 14 residues. The V gene lost 4 bases and the J gene lost 6 bases, with 13 bases spanning the gap. CDR1 is SGHNT and CDR2 is YYREEE in the germline V gene (reference sequence). In TCRdb, the 5' RACE reads were re-called with MiXCR into one record per CDR3 protein. Altogether 80,000 to 100,000 distinct CDR3 sequences are present, around 5.8% being singletons, with the ten largest covering just over 40%. This sequence joins TRBV5-4 and TRBJ2-2; tentative D call: TRBD1 (6 bases). This TCR derives from a man aged 18-30 years who received the YFV17D yellow fever vaccine. This specimen consisted of CD8+ T cells sorted from PBMCs, obtained 10 days after the yellow fever booster vaccination. CDR3 protein: CASSRERTAGELFF. The CDR3 nucleotides are TGTGCCAGCAGCCGCGAACGGACAGCCGGGGAGCTGTTTTTT.